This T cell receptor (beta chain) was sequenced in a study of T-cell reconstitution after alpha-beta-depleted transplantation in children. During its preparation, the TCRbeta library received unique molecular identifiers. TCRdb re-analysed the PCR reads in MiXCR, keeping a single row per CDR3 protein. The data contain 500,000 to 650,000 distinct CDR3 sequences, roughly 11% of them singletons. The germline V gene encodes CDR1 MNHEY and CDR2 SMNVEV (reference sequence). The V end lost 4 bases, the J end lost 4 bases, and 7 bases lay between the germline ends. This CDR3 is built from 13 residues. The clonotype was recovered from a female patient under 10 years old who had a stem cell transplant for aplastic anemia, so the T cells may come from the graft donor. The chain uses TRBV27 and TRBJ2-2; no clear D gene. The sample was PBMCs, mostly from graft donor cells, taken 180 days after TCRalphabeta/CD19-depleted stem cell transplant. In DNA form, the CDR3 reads TGTGCCAGCAGTTGGGGTACCACCGGGGAGCTGTTTTTT. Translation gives CASSWGTTGELFF.